This TCR beta chain was sequenced for a study of T-cell reconstitution after alpha-beta-depleted transplantation in children. General observations from the study: Diversity and T-cell counts at one year after transplant derived mostly from new T cells.

This clonotype was seen more than once but under ten times. The antigen remains undetermined. Unique molecular identifiers were incorporated when the TCRbeta library was constructed. TCRdb processed the PCR reads anew with MiXCR; each CDR3 protein has one entry. The top ten clones hold about 23% of a sample with about 110,000 distinct CDR3 sequences, around 6.4% of them seen once. Per the germline V gene, CDR1 is ENHRY and CDR2 is SYGVKD. The CDR3 contains 12 residues. Trimming stripped 6 bases from V and 4 bases from J, with 10 bases between. The starting material was PBMCs, mostly from graft donor cells, obtained 360 days after TCRalphabeta/CD19-depleted stem cell transplant. The source is a male patient aged 2 to 10 who had a stem cell transplant for acute lymphoblastic leukemia, so the T cells may come from the graft donor. The chain combines TRBV10-3 with TRBJ2-7, with D possibly TRBD1 on 6 matching bases. The CDR3 bases are TGTGCCATCAGGCAGGACAGTTACGAGCAGTACTTC. Translated, it gives CAIRQDSYEQYF.